A single sample gave rise to the 17 T cell receptor beta chains below, sequenced in a study of T cells in Graves' hyperthyroidism and ophthalmopathy. Amplified regions were TCR beta CDR3 sequences from RNA transcripts. HTBI primers drove first-round RT-PCR of the TCR CDR3. Via MiXCR, TCRdb re-called the multiplex PCR reads, giving one row per CDR3 protein. The top ten hold 10% of the sample, which has tens of thousands of distinct CDR3 sequences, approximately 45% seen once. Sequenced sample: blood. These receptors came from a woman under 40 with Graves' hyperthyroidism.

With regard to this clonotype: No DNA is shown, since the ends of the CDR3 on it are uncertain; the CDR3 is the one TCRdb lists. V usage is TRBV3-1 and J usage is TRBJ2-1. Per the germline V gene, CDR1 is LGHDT and CDR2 is YNNKEL (reference sequence). The CDR3 length equals 15 residues, ends included. The CDR3 sequence: CASCQGSSLGTEQFF.

This clonotype has a handful of counts. This chain links TRBV24-1 with TRBJ1-4, with D possibly TRBD1 on 5 matching bases. The CDR3 is made up of 14 amino acids. Germline CDR1 is KGHDR and CDR2 is SFDVKD. V lost 4 bases, J lost 3 bases, and 8 bases lay in between. CDR3 bases: TGTGCCACCAGTGAGCAGGGACCTAATGAAAAACTGTTTTTT. It translates to CATSEQGPNEKLFF.

This clonotype was observed at least ten times. The chain combines TRBV6-5 with TRBJ1-2; D uncertain. The germline V gene has CDR1 MNHEY and CDR2 SVGAGI. Trimming left V 6 bases short and J 8 bases short, with 10 bases between. This CDR3 region has 11 residues. The CDR3 nucleotides read TGTGCCAGCAGATTCGGGGAGGGCTACACCTTC. Amino acids: CASRFGEGYTF.

As concerns this clonotype: This CDR3 is missing its conserved last phenylalanine or tryptophan, likely due to a read error. The DNA is omitted, as the CDR3 cannot be located on it reliably, and the CDR3 follows TCRdb's listing. The J gene is TRBJ2-1, the V gene TRBV20-1; whether TRBD1, the table's D call, matches the DNA was not checked. The CDR3 is 12 amino acids long, termini counted. Germline V gene data show CDR1 as DFQATT and CDR2 as SNEGSKA (reference sequence). The CDR3: CSGGQLYNEQTL.

This clonotype was seen a handful of times. This chain uses TRBV2 with TRBJ1-6; possible D gene TRBD1, 5 bases. The CDR3 has 14 amino acids. Trimming took 10 bases from V and 6 from J, leaving 16 bases between them. Germline values: CDR1 SNHLY, CDR2 FYNNEI. CDR3 nucleotide sequence: TGTGCCATACGGGGGGTTGGGCGTAATTCACCCCTCCACTTT. Amino acids: CAIRGVGRNSPLHF.

This clonotype was detected many times. The rearrangement links TRBV6-4 to TRBJ2-3; 12 bases are a match to TRBD2. CDR3 size: 16 residues. CDR1 and CDR2 from the germline V gene are MRHNA and SNTAGT. V shed 5 bases and J 3 bases; nucleotides not matched to a gene: 6. In DNA form, the CDR3 reads TGTGCCAGCAGTTCTAGGACTAGCGGGACGACAGATACGCAGTATTTT. Translation gives CASSSRTSGTTDTQYF.

By frequency in the sample, this clonotype is medium-sized (0.01 to 0.1%). The V and J genes are TRBV24-1 and TRBJ1-1; D might be TRBD1 (5 bases). Trimming took 3 bases from V and 5 from J, leaving 12 bases between them. The germline V gene has CDR1 KGHDR and CDR2 SFDVKD. The CDR3 is 14 amino acids. The CDR3 spells CATSDPSDSTEAFF. For the CDR3, the DNA is TGTGCCACCAGTGATCCCTCAGACAGTACTGAAGCTTTCTTT.

About this clonotype itself: An end of the junction differs from the germline gene, which may be a read error. The chain couples TRBV6-1 to TRBJ2-7, with TRBD1 identical over 8 bases. The V gene's germline CDR1 is MNHNS and CDR2 SASEGT. The CDR3 length is 18 residues. This chain's CDR3 is CASSERWGGTGDAYEQHF. For the CDR3, the DNA is TGTGCCAGCAGTGAACGTTGGGGTGGGACAGGAGACGCCTACGAGCAGCACTTC.

There are many counts of this clonotype. The CDR3 DNA reads TGTGCCAGCAGTGACAGAGGCTCCGAAGCTTTCTTT. Encoded protein: CASSDRGSEAFF. The chain has TRBV2 and TRBJ1-1; D ambiguous. The CDR3 spans 12 residues. Germline V gene sequence: CDR1 SNHLY, CDR2 FYNNEI. Trimming removed 3 bases from V and 8 bases from J, with 10 bases in between.

The gene calls are TRBV6-6 and TRBJ2-7; D is ambiguous. Germline lookup yields CDR1 MNHNY and CDR2 SVGAGI (reference sequence). The germline V and J ends were trimmed by 5 bases and 6 bases, with 11 bases remaining between them. This CDR3 region has 12 residues. The CDR3 here is CASSPRRAEQYF. CDR3 in DNA: TGTGCCAGCAGTCCGCGACGGGCCGAGCAGTACTTC.

The chain couples TRBV7-2 to TRBJ2-5; D is perhaps TRBD2 (5 bases). V was pared by 1 base and J by 5 bases, with 17 bases between. Per germline, CDR1 SGHTA and CDR2 FQGNSA. The CDR3 is made up of 16 amino acids. The CDR3 reads CASSLVGSISGETQYF. In DNA, the CDR3 is TGTGCCAGCAGCTTAGTCGGCTCAATCTCGGGGGAGACCCAGTACTTC.

This clonotype was counted only a few times. An end of the junction does not agree with germline; a read error may underlie this. V usage is TRBV7-9 and J usage is TRBJ2-2; 7 bases are a match to TRBD1. The length of the CDR3 is 9 residues. Germline lookup yields CDR1 SEHNR and CDR2 FQNEAQ (reference sequence). The CDR3 DNA reads as TGTGCCAGCAGGGACAGGCTTAGTTTT. This sequence encodes CASRDRLSF.

This clonotype is deemed medium-sized (0.01 to 0.1%). The J gene is TRBJ1-5, the V gene TRBV20-1; no firm D call. The CDR3 contains 13 residues. V was shortened by 0 bases and J by 6 bases, with 9 bases between the two germline ends. Germline V CDR1 and CDR2: DFQATT, SNEGSKA (reference sequence). CDR3 protein: CSARDPGGQPQHF. CDR3 bases: TGCAGTGCTAGAGATCCGGGAGGTCAGCCCCAGCATTTT.

This clonotype was recorded at least ten times. V gene TRBV27 combines with J gene TRBJ2-7; D gene ambiguous. Germline V gene lookup returns CDR1 MNHEY and CDR2 SMNVEV (reference sequence). V gave up 2 bases and J gave up 3 bases, with 11 bases separating them. CDR3 length equals 14 residues. The CDR3 bases are TGTGCCAGCAGTTTACTCCCCTCTAACTACGAGCAGTACTTC. It is translated as CASSLLPSNYEQYF.

On this clonotype itself: A read error may account for a junction end that differs from germline. CDR3 loop: CASSFQANNEQFF. The CDR3 region has the DNA TGTGCCAGCAGTTTTCAGGCCAACAATGAGCAGTTCTTC. The V and J genes are TRBV24-1 and TRBJ2-1; D ambiguous. The CDR3 extends over 13 amino acids. Germline V lookup: CDR1 KGHDR, CDR2 SFDVKD.

As to this clonotype: An end of the junction does not agree with germline; a read error may underlie this. The chain couples TRBV19 to TRBJ2-1; possible D gene TRBD2, 7 bases. The germline gives CDR1 LNHDA, CDR2 SQIVND (reference sequence). The CDR3 contains 17 residues. The CDR3 loop is CASSIDFQRGAYYEQCF. The DNA of the CDR3 is TGTGCCAGTAGTATAGATTTTCAACGGGGGGCCTACTATGAGCAGTGCTTC.

The CDR3 is CASSLDVSSYEQYF. CDR3 DNA sequence: TGTGCCAGCAGCTTGGACGTTAGCTCCTACGAGCAGTACTTC. The rearrangement links TRBV7-2 to TRBJ2-7; D remains ambiguous. Germline V gives CDR1 SGHTA, CDR2 FQGNSA. The V end lost 3 bases, the J end lost 0 bases, and 9 bases lay between the germline ends. This CDR3 contains 14 residues.